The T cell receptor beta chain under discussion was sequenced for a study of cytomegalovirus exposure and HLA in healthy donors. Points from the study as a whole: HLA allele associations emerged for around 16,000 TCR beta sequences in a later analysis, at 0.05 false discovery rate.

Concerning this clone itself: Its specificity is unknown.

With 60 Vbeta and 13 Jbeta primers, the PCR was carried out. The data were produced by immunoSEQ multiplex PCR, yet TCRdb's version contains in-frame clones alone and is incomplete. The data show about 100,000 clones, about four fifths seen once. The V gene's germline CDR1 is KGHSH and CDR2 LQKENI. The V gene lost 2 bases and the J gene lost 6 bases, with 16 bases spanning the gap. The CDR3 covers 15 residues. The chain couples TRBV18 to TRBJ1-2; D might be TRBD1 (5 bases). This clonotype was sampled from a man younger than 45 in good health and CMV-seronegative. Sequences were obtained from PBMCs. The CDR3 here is CASSPKTARIDGYTF. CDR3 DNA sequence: TGTGCCAGCTCACCAAAGACAGCTAGAATAGATGGCTACACCTTC.